The text below deals with one TCR beta chain. The target antigen is unknown. Researchers tagged individual cDNA molecules with unique molecular identifiers. TCRdb re-derived calls from the 5' RACE reads in MiXCR, one entry per CDR3 protein. The profile covers about 98,000 distinct CDR3 sequences, with approximately 11% appearing a single time and approximately 5% taken by the ten largest. This entry belongs to a study of early T cells in non-severe SARS-CoV-2 infection. Study information: It was bulk RNA from unsorted whole blood that was sequenced, and the chains were unpaired.

General study findings and limits: Anti-spike CD8 responses were favored in VDJdb matching, and private and CD4 specificities were missed.

The origin of this receptor is an adult who was a healthcare worker with PCR-confirmed SARS-CoV-2 infection or an uninfected control (not recorded which). The sequenced sample was whole blood.

The CDR3 DNA sequence: TGTGCCAGCAGCCAAGGTTGGACCAACACAGATACGCAGTATTTT. Its translation: CASSQGWTNTDTQYF. The genes are TRBV14 and TRBJ2-3, with no clear D. The CDR3 has 15 residues. From germline, CDR1 is SGHDN and CDR2 FVKESK. Trimming took 1 base from V and 2 from J, leaving 10 bases between them.